This TCR beta chain was documented in a study of CD8+ T cells in alopecia areata. Extracted from the samples, RNA was reverse transcribed into cDNA to serve as the sequencing template. Assay: immunoSEQ multiplex PCR; the TCRdb copy retains only in-frame clones and omits some. In the table there are about 110,000 clones, under 65% of which are singletons. CDR3 size: 11 residues. V trimming: 3 bases; J trimming: 14 bases; junction bases outside the gene matches: 6. In germline, CDR1 is SQVTM, CDR2 ANQGSEA. The material sequenced was NKG2D-low CD8+ T cells sorted from blood. The chain uses TRBV29-1 and TRBJ2-1; TRBD1 matches 8 bases. The receptor comes from a human donor with alopecia areata. The CDR3 sequence is CSVDPGTGKFF. CDR3 DNA sequence: TGCAGCGTTGATCCCGGGACAGGAAAGTTCTTC.